This T cell receptor (beta chain) stems from a study of blood T cell repertoires in COVID-19. Study background: Sites in the United States, Italy and Spain provided acute and convalescent COVID-19 samples. T cells, B-cell-depleted T cells, or PBMCs provided the cDNA or gDNA that served as material.

Per the study methods: Amplification with reference gene primers provided the estimates of nucleated cell counts. Libraries were prepared by immunoSEQ multiplex PCR; TCRdb keeps only in-frame clonotypes and omits some of them. V and J calls and clone size are given by that table; D and trimming were obtained from the DNA. The sample holds approximately 150,000 clones, roughly 87% seen once. CDR3 length: 13 residues. Germline V CDR1 and CDR2: KGHDR, SFDVKD. V dropped 7 bases and J dropped 2; count of bases not matched to a gene: 2. This sequence was found in a woman in her 70s with acute or convalescent COVID-19. This chain connects TRBV24-1 to TRBJ2-3, with 7 bases identical to TRBD1. The sequenced sample consisted of peripheral blood. The CDR3 loop is CATRGTVTDTQYF. In DNA form, the CDR3 reads TGTGCCACCAGGGGGACAGTCACAGATACGCAGTATTTT.